The next 3 T cell receptor beta chains were all read from a single sample in a study of spatial heterogeneity in lung cancer. As to time point: sample taken at primary tumor resection. TCRdb itself ran the 5' RACE reads through MiXCR, one entry per CDR3 protein. The sample lists tens of thousands of distinct CDR3 sequences; 12% to 15% were seen once. Sequenced here: PBMCs, sampled at surgery. All receptors come from a male donor with early-stage non-small cell lung cancer.

The chain links TRBV28 to TRBJ1-2; D gene uncertain. The V end was cut by 6 bases, the J end by 8 bases, with 10 bases between. The CDR3 sequence is 11 residues long. From germline, CDR1 is MDHEN and CDR2 SYDVKM. The DNA of the CDR3 is TGTGCCAGCAGAGGGCTCGGCGGCTACACCTTC. This translates into CASRGLGGYTF.

This clonotype was detected many times. This rearrangement joins TRBV5-1 to TRBJ1-1; tentative D call: TRBD1 (5 bases). CDR1 SGHRS and CDR2 YFSETQ come from the germline V gene. V lost 1 base and J 6 bases, leaving 7 bases between the germline ends. This CDR3 is 12 amino acids long. CDR3 DNA sequence: TGCGCCAGCAGCTTGCAGGGCGCTGAAGCTTTCTTT. As protein: CASSLQGAEAFF.

The rearrangement joins TRBV24-1 to TRBJ2-1, with D hard to call. The CDR3 is 12 amino acids. The germline V gene has CDR1 KGHDR and CDR2 SFDVKD. Trimming pared 4 bases from V and 8 bases from J, leaving 8 bases between. The CDR3 sequence: CATSDPVHEQFF. The DNA of the CDR3 is TGTGCCACCAGTGACCCTGTCCATGAGCAGTTCTTC.